Included here is one T cell receptor (beta chain) sequence, with context. Antigen unknown. It was with 60 Vbeta and 13 Jbeta primers that the PCR ran. Data came from immunoSEQ multiplex PCR; TCRdb stores just in-frame clones and leaves some out. The sample lists around 94,000 clones; 76% were seen once. This sample was included in a study of cytomegalovirus exposure and HLA in healthy donors. Germline CDR1 and CDR2: MNHNY and SVGAGI (reference sequence). The CDR3 spans 15 residues. V trimming: 2 bases; J trimming: 2 bases; junction bases outside the gene matches: 5. Study-level findings and limits: Most TCR sequences were seen very rarely across donors, but some public TCRs occurred in many. The authors judged a highly shared variant cluster likely a sequencing artifact. The authors confirmed in vitro that a few CMV-associated chains were specific for CMV antigens. Donors were assumed by presence/absence analyses to have roughly uniform sequencing depth.

Specimen: PBMCs. The chain carries TRBV6-6 and TRBJ2-7, with 8 nucleotides matching TRBD2. The sequence derives from an older woman in good health and CMV-seropositive. This CDR3 is CASSYRTSRAYEQYF. The CDR3 DNA follows: TGTGCCAGCAGTTACCGGACTAGCAGAGCCTACGAGCAGTACTTC.